This TCR beta chain was profiled in a study of identical twins. Points from the study as a whole: The authors drew conclusions from cross-sectional statistical analysis rather than following the same donors. Insertions were fewer in abundant cord blood beta clonotypes, whereas memory repertoires showed none of this pattern.

On this clonotype itself: Its target is not known.

The CDR3 totals 13 residues. The germline CDR1 and CDR2 sequences are SQVTM and ANQGSEA. V shed 4 bases, J shed 5 bases, and the junction held 6 bases outside the gene matches. TCRdb re-derived calls from the 5' RACE reads in MiXCR, one entry per CDR3 protein. This table holds approximately 190,000 distinct CDR3 sequences, around a sixth found once. This same sample was also part of a study on T cells expressing NK-cell markers. That report adds: It was sorted CD3+CD56+NKG2C+, CD3+CD56+NKG2C- and CD3+CD56-NKG2C+ T cells that supplied the TCR beta repertoires. Seropositivity for HCMV was found in most of the eight sequenced donors, with one seronegative.

The clonotype comes from a woman younger than 30 in good health. The specimen was CD8+ T cells sorted from blood. The J gene is TRBJ1-2, the V gene TRBV29-1; 8 bases are a match to TRBD1. The CDR3 region is CSVGSQGAYGYTF. In nucleotides, the CDR3 is TGCAGCGTTGGGAGTCAGGGGGCTTATGGCTACACCTTC.